This T cell receptor beta chain comes out of a study of Ad26.COV2.S vaccination and SARS-CoV-2 variants. Background on the study: Recipients of Ad26.COV2.S got it intramuscularly, once or twice 56 days apart.

Libraries were prepared by immunoSEQ multiplex PCR; TCRdb keeps only in-frame clonotypes and omits some of them. The table shows 300,000 to 400,000 clones, with more than 85% occurring only once. Treatment noted: around 19 received Ad26.COV2.S at low or high dose, single or two shots; about 5 received placebo; per-sample allocation not given. The investigators took samples on day 63 after the first vaccine or placebo injection. Trimming removed 5 bases at V and 4 bases at J, with 8 bases between. The CDR3 spans 13 residues. This clone came up once. The specimen comprised peripheral blood, sampled in a trial of Ad26.COV2.S vaccine versus placebo. This chain links TRBV12-3 or TRBV12-4 with TRBJ2-2; the D is unclear. This TCR was sampled from a person aged 18 to 59 who received the Ad26.COV2.S COVID-19 vaccine or a placebo. CDR3 DNA sequence: TGTGCCAGCAGTCCACAGAGCACCGGGGAGCTGTTTTTT. Its translation is CASSPQSTGELFF.